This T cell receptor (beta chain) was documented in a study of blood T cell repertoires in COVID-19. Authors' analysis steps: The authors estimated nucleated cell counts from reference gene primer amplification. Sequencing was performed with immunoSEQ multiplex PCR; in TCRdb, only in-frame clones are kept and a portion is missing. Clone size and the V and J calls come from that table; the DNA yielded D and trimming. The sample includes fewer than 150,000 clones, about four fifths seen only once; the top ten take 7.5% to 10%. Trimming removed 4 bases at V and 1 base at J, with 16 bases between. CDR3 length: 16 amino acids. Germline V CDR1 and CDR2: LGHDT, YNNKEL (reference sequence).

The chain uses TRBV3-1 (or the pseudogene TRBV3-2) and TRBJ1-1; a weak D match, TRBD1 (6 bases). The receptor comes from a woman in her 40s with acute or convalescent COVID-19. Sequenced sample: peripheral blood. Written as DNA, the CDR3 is TGTGCCAGCAGCCGGGGGTGGGAACAGGGGAACACTGAAGCTTTCTTT. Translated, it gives CASSRGWEQGNTEAFF.